In this sample, the clone carrying this TCR beta chain turned up once. The target antigen is unknown. It was cDNA, reverse transcribed from extracted RNA, that served as the sequencing template. Assay used: immunoSEQ multiplex PCR; TCRdb lists only in-frame clones, some missing. The sample has some 88,000 clones; roughly two fifths are singletons. The record originates from a study of CD8+ T cells in alopecia areata. The study, taken as a whole, reports: It was lesional scalp, especially alopecia totalis/universalis, that showed higher clonality than normal scalp. Because one nonresponder was included, the link of baseline CD8+ expansion to response is considered uncertain.

CDR3 length: 17 amino acids. Germline CDR1 and CDR2: MNHEY and SMNVEV (reference sequence). The J segment lost 6 bases and the V segment lost 5 bases, leaving 12 bases of the junction unmatched. The sample's treatment: oral pan-JAK inhibitor, 5-10 mg twice daily. Researchers took lesional scalp punch biopsies and peripheral blood from people who were alopecia areata patients. This clonotype was obtained from a human donor with alopecia areata. V usage is TRBV27 and J usage is TRBJ2-3, with TRBD2 identical over 12 bases. This specimen was CD8+ T cells sorted from blood, taken at week 24, from a patient treated with tofacitinib. CDR3 bases: TGTGCCAGCAGTCCCTTCTCTAGCGGGAGGGGCGCGGATACGCAGTATTTT. Its translation: CASSPFSSGRGADTQYF.